These 16 T cell receptor beta chains were sequenced from one sample in a study of blood T cell repertoires in COVID-19. TCRdb's copy holds only in-frame clones and misses some; the assay was immunoSEQ multiplex PCR. Seen here are over 250,000 clones, 88% observed once, and the top ten hold about 0.8%. Input material: peripheral blood. These receptors all come from a woman aged 25 to 39 with acute or convalescent COVID-19.

This chain links TRBV29-1 with TRBJ1-2; no clear D. Germline CDR1 reads SQVTM; CDR2 reads ANQGSEA. Deletions cut 4 bases from V and 8 bases from J, with 11 bases between. The CDR3 totals 11 residues. Here the CDR3 reads CSVVEALGYTF. Here the CDR3 DNA reads TGCAGCGTTGTGGAGGCCCTAGGCTACACCTTC.

The chain couples TRBV7-2 to TRBJ2-1; D is unclear. V lost 4 bases to trimming and J lost 7 bases, with 11 bases between them. The CDR3 has 13 residues. Germline V CDR1 and CDR2: SGHTA, FQGNSA. The CDR3 DNA sequence: TGTGCCAGCAGCTACCCTTCGCGAAATGAGCAGTTCTTC. Protein sequence: CASSYPSRNEQFF. Drawing the rest from reference TRBV7-2 and TRBJ2-1, the complete variable domain is GAGVSQSPSNKVTEKGKDVELRCDPISGHTALYWYRQSLGQGLEFLIYFQGNSAPDKSGLPSDRFSAERTGGSVSTLTIQRTQQEDSAVYLCASSYPSRNEQFFGPGTRLTVL.

The chain employs TRBV27 and TRBJ2-7; 13 bases fit TRBD2. In germline, CDR1 is MNHEY, CDR2 SMNVEV (reference sequence). This CDR3 spans 14 amino acids. Germline trimming cut 8 bases from V and 6 bases from J; bases unmatched to any gene: 7. CDR3 amino acids: CASGPGLAGVEQYF. CDR3 DNA: TGTGCCAGCGGGCCAGGACTAGCGGGAGTCGAGCAGTACTTC.

The V and J genes are TRBV3-1 (or the pseudogene TRBV3-2) and TRBJ2-3, with TRBD2 matching over 7 bases. The CDR3 length is 17 residues. After removal of 1 base from V and 3 bases from J, the junction contained 10 bases not matched to a gene. Germline V CDR1 and CDR2: LGHDT, YNNKEL (reference sequence). As DNA, the CDR3 is TGTGCCAGCAGCCAAGTAGGTGGGAGGGGTGTTACAGATACGCAGTATTTT. Translation: CASSQVGGRGVTDTQYF.

The chain recombines TRBV27 with TRBJ2-6; D not resolved. Trimming took off 0 bases at V and 0 bases at J, with 6 bases between the two ends. The CDR3 extends over 16 amino acids. Germline V gives CDR1 MNHEY, CDR2 SMNVEV (reference sequence). The CDR3 loop reads CASSLSGISGANVLTF. CDR3 DNA sequence: TGTGCCAGCAGTTTATCGGGCATCTCTGGGGCCAACGTCCTGACTTTC. Full variable domain (missing parts from reference TRBV27 and TRBJ2-6): EAQVTQNPRYLITVTGKKLTVTCSQNMNHEYMSWYRQDPGLGLRQIYYSMNVEVTDKGDVPEGYKVSRKEKRNFPLILESPSPNQTSLYFCASSLSGISGANVLTFGAGSRLTVL.

The chain has TRBV24-1 and TRBJ2-1; 8 nucleotides agree with TRBD1. The CDR3 sequence is 16 residues long. In germline, CDR1 is KGHDR, CDR2 SFDVKD. After removal of 4 bases from V and 4 bases from J, the junction contained 8 bases not matched to a gene. The CDR3 here is CATSDPGTGEYNEQFF. DNA for the CDR3: TGTGCCACCAGTGACCCCGGGACAGGAGAGTACAATGAGCAGTTCTTC.

CDR3 DNA: TGTGCCAGCAGTGACCACCTAACGACAGGGGGAGGCGGGGAGCTGTTTTTT. Its translation is CASSDHLTTGGGGELFF. The chain combines TRBV6-4 with TRBJ2-2; 9 bases are shared with TRBD1. Per the germline V gene, CDR1 is MRHNA and CDR2 is SNTAGT. The CDR3 spans 17 residues. J lost 7 bases, V lost 2 bases, and 11 bases had no gene match.

V usage is TRBV6-5 and J usage is TRBJ2-3; 7 nucleotides line up with TRBD1. There are 15 residues in the CDR3. With V trimmed by 6 bases and J by 1 base, 7 bases remained unmatched. Germline-derived CDR1 and CDR2 are MNHEY and SVGAGI. The CDR3 is CASSHTGDGTDTQYF. The DNA for the CDR3 is TGTGCCAGCAGCCACACAGGGGATGGCACAGATACGCAGTATTTT.

This sequence joins TRBV19 and TRBJ1-2; D may be TRBD1 (5 bases). The CDR3 is 14 residues long. Germline-derived CDR1 and CDR2 are LNHDA and SQIVND (reference sequence). The V gene lost 6 bases and the J gene lost 4 bases, with 15 bases spanning the gap. As DNA, the CDR3 is TGTGCCAGTAGGGCCCCCGGGGGGATCTATGGCTACACCTTC. This gives the protein CASRAPGGIYGYTF.

The chain recombines TRBV7-9 with TRBJ2-4; 8 positions match TRBD2. Looked up from germline, CDR1 is SEHNR and CDR2 is FQNEAQ (reference sequence). The CDR3 has 16 residues. V was pared by 2 bases and J by 0 bases, with 3 bases of the junction left unmatched. Here the CDR3 DNA reads TGTGCCAGCAGCTTAAGCGGGGGACTAGCCAAAAACATTCAGTACTTC. Amino acid sequence: CASSLSGGLAKNIQYF.

The V gene is TRBV27, the J gene TRBJ2-3; 8 bases fit TRBD1. Germline CDR1 and CDR2: MNHEY and SMNVEV (reference sequence). V lost 8 bases, J lost 4 bases, and 11 bases stayed unmatched. This CDR3 is 15 amino acids long. CDR3 residues: CASGPGQGLSDTQYF. CDR3 coding DNA: TGTGCCAGCGGCCCAGGACAGGGATTATCAGATACGCAGTATTTT.

The rearrangement joins TRBV11-3 to TRBJ2-1; 7 positions match TRBD2. CDR3 size: 14 residues. With V trimmed by 5 bases and J by 10 bases, 11 bases remained unmatched. The germline gives CDR1 SGHNT, CDR2 YENEEA. CDR3 in amino acids: CASSDGTLALEQFF. Written as DNA, the CDR3 is TGTGCCAGCAGCGACGGTACACTAGCGCTGGAGCAGTTCTTC.

The CDR3 bases are TGTGCCAGCAGCGTAGGGCTAGCCCGCTACGAGCAGTACTTC. It translates to CASSVGLARYEQYF. The V and J genes are TRBV9 and TRBJ2-7; D perhaps matches TRBD2 (5 bases). The germline V and J ends were trimmed by 0 bases and 3 bases, with 10 bases remaining between them. The CDR3 sequence is 14 residues long. Germline V gene sequence: CDR1 SGDLS, CDR2 YYNGEE.

The table lists this clone with a count of one. The chain employs TRBV6-5 and TRBJ2-7; D may be TRBD2 (5 bases). The CDR3 sequence is 11 residues long. Per germline, CDR1 MNHEY and CDR2 SVGAGI. Trimming removed 6 bases at V and 4 bases at J, with 7 bases between. The CDR3 reads CASRGGYEQYF. DNA of the CDR3: TGTGCCAGCAGGGGCGGGTACGAGCAGTACTTC.

V is TRBV19 and J is TRBJ2-3; D gene uncertain. Germline V gene lookup returns CDR1 LNHDA and CDR2 SQIVND (reference sequence). Trimming removed 3 bases at V and 4 bases at J, with 8 bases between. CDR3 length: 13 amino acids. CDR3 nucleotides: TGTGCCAGTAGTATGAAACGGTCAGATACGCAGTATTTT. It yields the protein CASSMKRSDTQYF.

This clone was recorded a few times. This chain links TRBV6-4 with TRBJ1-6, with D possibly TRBD1 on 5 matching bases. CDR1 MRHNA and CDR2 SNTAGT come from the germline V gene. V lost 7 bases, J lost 8 bases, and 18 bases lay in between. This CDR3 has 15 amino acids. The CDR3 DNA reads TGTGCCAGCACCCCCCGCTGGGGGGGTGATTCACCCCTCCACTTT. This sequence encodes CASTPRWGGDSPLHF.